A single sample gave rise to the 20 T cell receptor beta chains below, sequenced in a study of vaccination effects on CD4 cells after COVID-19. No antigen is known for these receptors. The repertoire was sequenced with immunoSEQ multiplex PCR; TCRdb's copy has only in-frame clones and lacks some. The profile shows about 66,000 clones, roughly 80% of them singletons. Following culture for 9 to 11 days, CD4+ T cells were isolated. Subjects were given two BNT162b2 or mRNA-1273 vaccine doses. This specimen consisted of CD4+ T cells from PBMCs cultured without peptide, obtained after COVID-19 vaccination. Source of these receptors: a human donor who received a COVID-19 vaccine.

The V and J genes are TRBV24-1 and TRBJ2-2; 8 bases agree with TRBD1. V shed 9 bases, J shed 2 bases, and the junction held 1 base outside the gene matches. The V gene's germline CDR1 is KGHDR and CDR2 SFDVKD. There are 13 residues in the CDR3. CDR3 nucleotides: TGTGCCACCGGACAGGGAAACACCGGGGAGCTGTTTTTT. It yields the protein CATGQGNTGELFF.

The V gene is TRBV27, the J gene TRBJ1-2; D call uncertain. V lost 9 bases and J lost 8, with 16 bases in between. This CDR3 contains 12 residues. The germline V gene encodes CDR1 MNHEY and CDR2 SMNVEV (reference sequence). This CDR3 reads CASVGRAGGYTF. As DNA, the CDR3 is TGTGCCAGTGTGGGCAGAGCTGGAGGCTACACCTTC.

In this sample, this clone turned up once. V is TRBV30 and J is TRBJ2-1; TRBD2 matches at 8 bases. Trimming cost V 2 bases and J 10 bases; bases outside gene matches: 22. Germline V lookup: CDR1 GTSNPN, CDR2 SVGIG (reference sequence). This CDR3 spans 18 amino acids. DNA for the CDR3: TGTGCCTGGAGTAAAGCCCTTTCCCGCACGGGGGGGCGAAGGGAGCAGTTCTTC. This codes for CAWSKALSRTGGRREQFF.

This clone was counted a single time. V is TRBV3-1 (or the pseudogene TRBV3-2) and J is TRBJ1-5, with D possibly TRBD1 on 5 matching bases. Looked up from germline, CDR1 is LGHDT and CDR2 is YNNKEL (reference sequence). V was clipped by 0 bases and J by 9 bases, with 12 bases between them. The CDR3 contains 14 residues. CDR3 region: CASSQDSPGWPQHF. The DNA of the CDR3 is TGTGCCAGCAGCCAAGATAGCCCAGGGTGGCCCCAGCATTTT.

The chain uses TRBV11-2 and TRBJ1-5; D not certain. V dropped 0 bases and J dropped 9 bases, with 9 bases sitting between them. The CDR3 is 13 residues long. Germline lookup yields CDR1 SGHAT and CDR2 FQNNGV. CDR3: CASSLDRIAPQHF. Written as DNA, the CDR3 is TGTGCCAGCAGCTTAGATCGGATCGCGCCCCAGCATTTT.

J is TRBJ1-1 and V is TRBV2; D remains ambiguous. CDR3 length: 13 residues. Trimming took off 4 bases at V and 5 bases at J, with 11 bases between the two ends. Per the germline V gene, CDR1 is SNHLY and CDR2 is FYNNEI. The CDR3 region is CASSVIGWTEAFF. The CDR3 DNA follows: TGTGCCAGCAGTGTAATAGGGTGGACTGAAGCTTTCTTT.

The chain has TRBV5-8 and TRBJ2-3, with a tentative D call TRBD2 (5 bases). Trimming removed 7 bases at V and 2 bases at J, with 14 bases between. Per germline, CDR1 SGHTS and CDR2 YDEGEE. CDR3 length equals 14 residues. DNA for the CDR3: TGTGCCAGCCCCTCCAGCGGACCCACAGATACGCAGTATTTT. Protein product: CASPSSGPTDTQYF.

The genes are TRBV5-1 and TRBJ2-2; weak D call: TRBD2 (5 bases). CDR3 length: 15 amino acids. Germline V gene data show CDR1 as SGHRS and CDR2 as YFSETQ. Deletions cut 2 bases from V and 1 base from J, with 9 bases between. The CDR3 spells CASSFEGRNTGELFF. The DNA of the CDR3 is TGCGCCAGCAGCTTCGAGGGAAGGAACACCGGGGAGCTGTTTTTT.

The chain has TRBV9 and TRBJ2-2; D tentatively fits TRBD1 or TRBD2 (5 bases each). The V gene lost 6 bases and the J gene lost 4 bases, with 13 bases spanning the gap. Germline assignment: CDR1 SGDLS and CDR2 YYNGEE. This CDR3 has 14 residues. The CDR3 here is CASNPGTPTGELFF. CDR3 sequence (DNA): TGTGCCAGCAACCCCGGGACCCCCACCGGGGAGCTGTTTTTT.

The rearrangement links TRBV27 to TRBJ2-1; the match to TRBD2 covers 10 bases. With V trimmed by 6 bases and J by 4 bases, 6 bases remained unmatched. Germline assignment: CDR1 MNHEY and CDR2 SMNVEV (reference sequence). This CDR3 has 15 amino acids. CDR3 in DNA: TGTGCCAGCAGCGGGACTAGCGAAAAGTACAATGAGCAGTTCTTC. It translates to CASSGTSEKYNEQFF.

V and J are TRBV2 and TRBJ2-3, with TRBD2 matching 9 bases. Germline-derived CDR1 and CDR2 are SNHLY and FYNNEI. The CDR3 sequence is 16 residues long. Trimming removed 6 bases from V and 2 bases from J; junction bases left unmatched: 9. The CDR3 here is CASSLTLAGNTDTQYF. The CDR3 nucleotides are TGTGCCAGCAGCCTCACTCTAGCGGGGAACACAGATACGCAGTATTTT.

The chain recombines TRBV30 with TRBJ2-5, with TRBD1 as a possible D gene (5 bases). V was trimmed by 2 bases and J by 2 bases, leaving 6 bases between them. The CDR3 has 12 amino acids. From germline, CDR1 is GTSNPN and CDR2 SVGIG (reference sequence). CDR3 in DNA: TGTGCCTGGAGTCCAGGGCAAGAGACCCAGTACTTC. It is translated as CAWSPGQETQYF.

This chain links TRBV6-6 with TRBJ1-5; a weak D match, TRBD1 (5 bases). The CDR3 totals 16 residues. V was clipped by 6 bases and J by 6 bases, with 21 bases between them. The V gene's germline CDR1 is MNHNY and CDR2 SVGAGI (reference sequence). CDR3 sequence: CASSRIGTASSQPQHF. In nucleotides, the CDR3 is TGTGCCAGCAGCAGAATTGGGACTGCCTCGAGTCAGCCCCAGCATTTT.

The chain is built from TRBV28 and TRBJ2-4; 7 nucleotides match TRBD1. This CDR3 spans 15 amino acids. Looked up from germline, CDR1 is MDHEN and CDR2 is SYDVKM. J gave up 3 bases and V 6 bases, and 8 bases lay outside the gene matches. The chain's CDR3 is CASSPDRDGKNIQYF. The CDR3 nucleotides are TGTGCCAGCAGCCCCGACAGGGATGGCAAAAACATTCAGTACTTC. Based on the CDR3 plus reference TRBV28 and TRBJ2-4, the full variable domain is DVKVTQSSRYLVKRTGEKVFLECVQDMDHENMFWYRQDPGLGLRLIYFSYDVKMKEKGDIPEGYSVSREKKERFSLILESASTNQTSMYLCASSPDRDGKNIQYFGAGTRLSVL.

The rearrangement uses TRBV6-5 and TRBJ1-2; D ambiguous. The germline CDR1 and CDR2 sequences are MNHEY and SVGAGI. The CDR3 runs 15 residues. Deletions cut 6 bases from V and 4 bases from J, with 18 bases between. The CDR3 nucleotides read TGTGCCAGCAGACCCCAGGCTCGGGTCCTCTATGGCTACACCTTC. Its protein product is CASRPQARVLYGYTF.

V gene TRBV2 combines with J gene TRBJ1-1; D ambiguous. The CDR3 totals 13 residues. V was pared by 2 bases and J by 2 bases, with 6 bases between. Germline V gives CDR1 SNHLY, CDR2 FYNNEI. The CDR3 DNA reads TGTGCCAGCAGTGAACCCTATAACACTGAAGCTTTCTTT. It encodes CASSEPYNTEAFF. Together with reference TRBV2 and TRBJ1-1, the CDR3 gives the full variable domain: EPEVTQTPSHQVTQMGQEVILRCVPISNHLYFYWYRQILGQKVEFLVSFYNNEISEKSEIFDDQFSVERPDGSNFTLKIRSTKLEDSAMYFCASSEPYNTEAFFGQGTRLTVV.

CDR3 residues: CASSLAGQSPNQPQHF. CDR3 nucleotide sequence: TGTGCCAGCAGCTTGGCCGGGCAGTCCCCCAATCAGCCCCAGCATTTT. This chain links TRBV5-6 with TRBJ1-5; D is ambiguous. The CDR3 loop spans 16 amino acids. CDR1 SGHDT and CDR2 YYEEEE come from the germline V gene. V was cut by 0 bases and J by 3 bases, with 13 bases left in between.

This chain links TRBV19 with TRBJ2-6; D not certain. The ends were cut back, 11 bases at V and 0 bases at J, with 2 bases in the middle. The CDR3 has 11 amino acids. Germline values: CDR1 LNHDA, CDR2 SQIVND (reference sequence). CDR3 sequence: CAVSGANVLTF. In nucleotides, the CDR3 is TGTGCCGTCTCTGGGGCCAACGTCCTGACTTTC.

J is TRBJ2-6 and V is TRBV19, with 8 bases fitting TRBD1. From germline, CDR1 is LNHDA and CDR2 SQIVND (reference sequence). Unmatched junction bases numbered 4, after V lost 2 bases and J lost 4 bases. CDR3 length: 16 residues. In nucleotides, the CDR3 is TGTGCCAGTAGTATACCCCGGACAGGGGGGGCCAACGTCCTGACTTTC. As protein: CASSIPRTGGANVLTF.

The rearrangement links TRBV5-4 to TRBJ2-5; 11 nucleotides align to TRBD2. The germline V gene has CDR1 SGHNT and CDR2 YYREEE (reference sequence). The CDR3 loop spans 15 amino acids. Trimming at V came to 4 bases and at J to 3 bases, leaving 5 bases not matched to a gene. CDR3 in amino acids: CASSQTSGVKETQYF. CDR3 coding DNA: TGTGCCAGCAGCCAGACTAGCGGGGTAAAAGAGACCCAGTACTTC.